This TCR beta chain comes out of a study of CD8 T cells in ankylosing spondylitis. Study outcomes and limitations: Within peripheral blood, clones linked to disease were CD8+ and relatively rare.

Of note for this clonotype: Its specificity is not known.

The CDR3 covers 13 residues. The germline V gene encodes CDR1 GTSNPN and CDR2 SVGIG (reference sequence). V lost 1 base and J 6 bases, leaving 9 bases between the germline ends. Researchers built TCR beta libraries using quantitative 5'-RACE with molecular barcodes. TCRdb re-called the 5' RACE reads through MiXCR, storing one row per CDR3 protein. The data hold 150,000 to 250,000 distinct CDR3 sequences, with more than 10% observed a single time. Material: blood, either unsorted or a sorted T cell fraction (not recorded which). The clonotype comes from a male donor with ankylosing spondylitis or in good health (not recorded which). The V call is TRBV30, the J call TRBJ2-2; a possible D gene is TRBD1 (5 bases). CDR3 DNA: TGTGCCTGGAGTGGAGTCAGGGCCGGGGAGCTGTTTTTT. It translates to CAWSGVRAGELFF.